The source of this T cell receptor beta chain is a study of cytomegalovirus exposure and HLA in healthy donors. Overall study findings and caveats: Most observed TCR sequences were rare, whereas some public TCRs were detected in many donors. In an earlier analysis, about 87% or about 30%: the productive usage of most TCR beta V segments.

A remark on this clone: Its target is unknown.

V was shortened by 6 bases and J by 4 bases, with 12 bases between the two germline ends. The CDR3 loop spans 13 amino acids. Germline CDR1 is SGHAT and CDR2 is FQNNGV. Primers for the PCR totalled 60 Vbeta and 13 Jbeta. Original handling: In a later analysis, of around 80 million unique beta chains, roughly 10 million appeared in at least two donors. Using immunoSEQ multiplex PCR, the repertoire was profiled, and TCRdb retains in-frame clones only, with some absent. V and J calls and clone size come straight from that table; D and trimming were deduced from the DNA. The data hold over 150,000 clones, with 80% to 90% observed a single time.

This TCR was recovered from a woman in her twenties or thirties in good health and CMV-seropositive. Sample: PBMCs. V usage is TRBV11-2 and J usage is TRBJ1-1; no definite D call. The CDR3 spells CASSREVGTEAFF. The CDR3 DNA reads TGTGCCAGCAGTCGGGAGGTGGGCACTGAAGCTTTCTTT.